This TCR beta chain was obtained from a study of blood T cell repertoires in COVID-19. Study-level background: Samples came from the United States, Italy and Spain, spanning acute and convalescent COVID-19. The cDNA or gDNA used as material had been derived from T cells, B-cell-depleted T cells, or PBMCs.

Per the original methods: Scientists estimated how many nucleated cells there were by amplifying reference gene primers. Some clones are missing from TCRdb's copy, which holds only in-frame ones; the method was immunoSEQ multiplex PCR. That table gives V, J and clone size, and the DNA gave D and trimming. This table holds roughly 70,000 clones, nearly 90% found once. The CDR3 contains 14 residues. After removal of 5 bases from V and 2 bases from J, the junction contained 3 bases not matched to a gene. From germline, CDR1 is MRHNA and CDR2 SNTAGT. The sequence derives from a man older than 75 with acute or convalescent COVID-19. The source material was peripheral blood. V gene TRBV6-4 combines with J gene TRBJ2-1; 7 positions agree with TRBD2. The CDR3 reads CASSRGGPYNEQFF. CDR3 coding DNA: TGTGCCAGCAGTCGGGGAGGGCCCTACAATGAGCAGTTCTTC.